What follows are 3 T cell receptor beta chains derived from one specimen sequenced in a study of blood T cell repertoires in COVID-19 (dated by TCRdb to 2019 to 2021). Library creation used the immunoSEQ multiplex PCR assay. TCRdb's version of the immuneACCESS table is confined to in-frame rearrangements and falls short of the full clone set. An unresolved V gene accounts for under half of the shortfall where checked; the remainder is of unknown origin. The sample includes some 210,000 clones, with 92% observed a single time. The top ten clones comprise 1% to 1.5% of the sample. Input material: peripheral blood. The receptors stem from a young man with acute or convalescent COVID-19.

J is TRBJ2-7 and V is TRBV10-2; 11 nucleotides agree with TRBD1. The V segment lost 6 bases and the J segment 9 bases; nucleotides outside the gene matches: 10. The length of the CDR3 is 14 residues. The germline CDR1 and CDR2 sequences are WSHSY and SAAADI. CDR3 protein: CASSAGAGTGGQYF. CDR3 nucleotide sequence: TGCGCCAGCAGCGCAGGTGCCGGGACAGGGGGGCAGTACTTC.

The chain recombines TRBV19 with TRBJ1-3; D remains ambiguous. The length of the CDR3 is 15 residues. The V and J ends lost 5 bases and 4 bases respectively, with 15 bases between them. Germline-derived CDR1 and CDR2 are LNHDA and SQIVND (reference sequence). The CDR3 nucleotides read TGTGCCAGTAGTGCCCGGGCGGGAATCGGAAACACCATATATTTT. This codes for CASSARAGIGNTIYF.

The J gene is TRBJ1-1, the V gene TRBV27; the D gene is possibly TRBD1 (5 bases). The length of the CDR3 is 17 residues. Germline CDR1 is MNHEY and CDR2 is SMNVEV (reference sequence). V was trimmed by 4 bases and J by 4 bases, leaving 22 bases between them. This chain's CDR3 is CASSSPGLSSVGTEAFF. The DNA of the CDR3 is TGTGCCAGCAGTTCCCCGGGACTCTCATCTGTCGGCACTGAAGCTTTCTTT.